A single sample is the source of the 32 T cell receptor beta chains below, sequenced in a study of regulatory T cells in long-lasting Graves disease. Time point in this sample: newly diagnosed GD, antithyroid drugs for less than 3 months. RNA extracted from PBMCs served as the sequencing template. To make TCR beta libraries, researchers used iRepertoire HTBI primers and Arm-PCR of CDR3 regions. One entry per CDR3 protein, called by TCRdb with MiXCR from the multiplex PCR reads. The sample lists roughly 610,000 distinct CDR3 sequences; approximately 15% were seen once. The data were also submitted as part of a second study, on T cells in Graves' hyperthyroidism and ophthalmopathy.

This sample comprised peripheral blood mononuclear cells (PBMCs), obtained at new diagnosis, from a patient treated with antithyroid drugs. These receptors all stem from a woman in her thirties with Graves disease.

The V gene is TRBV20-1, the J gene TRBJ2-7, with 9 bases that match TRBD2. Unmatched junction bases numbered 7, after V lost 0 bases and J lost 1 base. This CDR3 is 16 amino acids long. Germline V gene sequence: CDR1 DFQATT, CDR2 SNEGSKA (reference sequence). This chain's CDR3 is CSARDPLAGFSYEQYF. The CDR3 DNA is TGCAGTGCTAGAGACCCGCTAGCGGGATTTTCCTACGAGCAGTACTTC.

This clonotype has only a few counts. The V and J genes are TRBV20-1 and TRBJ2-5, with D possibly being TRBD2 (5 bases). Germline V lookup: CDR1 DFQATT, CDR2 SNEGSKA (reference sequence). The V end was cut by 0 bases, the J end by 1 base, with 18 bases between. The CDR3 has 17 amino acids. CDR3 region: CSARDLLRPTSQETQYF. For the CDR3, the DNA is TGCAGTGCTAGAGATCTTCTTCGTCCAACTAGCCAAGAGACCCAGTACTTC.

About this clonotype: This clone may be a read error of a much larger clone one base away. The CDR3 does not end in the conserved phenylalanine or tryptophan, so this is likely a read error. The genes are TRBV2 and TRBJ1-2, with TRBD1 as a possible D gene (6 bases). CDR1 and CDR2 (germline): SNHLY, FYNNEI. V was trimmed by 9 bases and J by 7 bases, leaving 18 bases between them. The CDR3 is 13 residues long. The DNA for the CDR3 is TGTGCCAGGCGCTGGGGGCAGGGAGGTGGCTACACCCTC. This encodes CARRWGQGGGYTL.

Concerning this clonotype: A much larger clone is a single base away; this may be a read error. The rearrangement uses TRBV2 and TRBJ2-3; D perhaps matches TRBD1 (6 bases). V shed 5 bases and J shed 1 base, with 13 bases lying between them. The CDR3 length is 15 residues. Looked up from germline, CDR1 is SNHLY and CDR2 is FYNNEI. The CDR3 protein is CASSQRRTGTDTQYF. The CDR3 DNA is TGTGCCAGCAGTCAAAGACGGACAGGCACAGATACGCAGTATTTT.

The table lists this clonotype with many counts. This chain uses TRBV7-9 with TRBJ1-1; 11 bases map to TRBD1. Germline V gene sequence: CDR1 SEHNR, CDR2 FQNEAQ (reference sequence). The junction had 2 bases not matched to a gene; V was cut back by 1 base and J by 4 bases. CDR3 size: 15 residues. The CDR3 nucleotides are TGTGCCAGCAGCTTAGACGGGACAGGGGGCACTGAAGCTTTCTTT. Amino acids: CASSLDGTGGTEAFF. The complete variable domain, with remaining parts taken from reference TRBV7-9 and TRBJ1-1, reads DTGVSQNPRHKITKRGQNVTFRCDPISEHNRLYWYRQTLGQGPEFLTYFQNEAQLEKSRLLSDRFSAERPKGSFSTLEIQRTEQGDSAMYLCASSLDGTGGTEAFFGQGTRLTVV.

The V and J genes are TRBV3-1 and TRBJ2-5; D possibly corresponds to TRBD2 (7 bases). Germline CDR1 LGHDT, CDR2 YNNKEL (reference sequence). The CDR3 contains 15 residues. Trimming left V 0 bases short and J 5 bases short, with 13 bases between. Here the CDR3 DNA reads TGTGCCAGCAGCCAAGATGGGGGGGCAAGGGAGACCCAGTACTTC. Translation gives CASSQDGGARETQYF.

This clonotype was found many times. CDR3 in DNA: TGTGCCAGCAGCTCCCTAGCGGTCAGTTACGAGCAGTACTTC. The encoded protein is CASSSLAVSYEQYF. The J gene is TRBJ2-7, the V gene TRBV2; 7 bases fit TRBD2. The CDR3 loop spans 14 amino acids. Germline V gene sequence: CDR1 SNHLY, CDR2 FYNNEI. Unmatched junction bases numbered 9, after V lost 6 bases and J lost 4 bases.

This clonotype occurred once. The gene calls are TRBV3-1 and TRBJ2-7; D gene ambiguous. The CDR3 spans 14 residues. The germline CDR1 and CDR2 sequences are LGHDT and YNNKEL (reference sequence). Trimming took off 1 base at V and 2 bases at J, with 9 bases between the two ends. CDR3 coding DNA: TGTGCCAGCAGCCAAGGTACATGGGCCTACGAGCAGTACTTC. This encodes CASSQGTWAYEQYF.

Turning to this clonotype: Just one base apart from a much larger clone, this may be a read error. The CDR3 spells CASSPPTIPYEQYF. CDR3 bases: TGTGCCAGCAGCCCACCAACGATCCCCTACGAGCAGTACTTC. The genes are TRBV7-2 and TRBJ2-7; D remains ambiguous. The CDR3 loop spans 14 amino acids. Trimming left V 5 bases short and J 2 bases short, with 13 bases between. Germline V gives CDR1 SGHTA, CDR2 FQGNSA.

As concerns this clonotype: This may come from a read error, since a much larger clone is one base off. The chain combines TRBV7-8 with TRBJ1-5, with TRBD1 identical over 7 bases. The CDR3 runs 16 residues. V lost 5 bases, J lost 3 bases, and 10 bases stayed unmatched. The germline gives CDR1 SGHVS, CDR2 FQNEAQ. Here the CDR3 DNA reads TGTGCCAGCAGCAACACCCCGACAGGGACCAATCAGCCCCAGCATTTT. Translated, it gives CASSNTPTGTNQPQHF. Drawing the rest from reference TRBV7-8 and TRBJ1-5, the complete variable domain is GAGVSQSPRYKVAKRGQDVALRCDPISGHVSLFWYQQALGQGPEFLTYFQNEAQLDKSGLPSDRFFAERPEGSVSTLKIQRTQQEDSAVYLCASSNTPTGTNQPQHFGDGTRLSIL.

In its sample, this clonotype was seen a few times. V usage is TRBV27 and J usage is TRBJ2-7, with 8 nucleotides matching TRBD1. The CDR3 is 14 residues long. The V segment lost 6 bases and the J segment 5 bases; nucleotides outside the gene matches: 9. Per the germline V gene, CDR1 is MNHEY and CDR2 is SMNVEV (reference sequence). For the CDR3, the DNA is TGTGCCAGCAGGGCCCCCGGGACAGGACACGAGCAGTACTTC. Protein product: CASRAPGTGHEQYF.

This clonotype was picked up a small number of times. Because it lacks the conserved phenylalanine or tryptophan at the end, this CDR3 is likely a read error. The DNA is omitted, as the CDR3 cannot be located on it reliably, and the CDR3 follows TCRdb's listing. The rearrangement links TRBV30 to TRBJ2-7; TRBD2, the table's D call, was not compared with the DNA. The CDR3 contains 11 residues when both ends are counted. Germline CDR1 and CDR2: GTSNPN and SVGIG (reference sequence). CDR3 residues: CAWSVPGSEGL.

This chain uses TRBV2 with TRBJ2-5, with 8 bases aligning to TRBD1. Germline CDR1 SNHLY, CDR2 FYNNEI. Germline trimming cut 5 bases from V and 1 base from J; bases unmatched to any gene: 6. The CDR3 is 15 amino acids. CDR3 in amino acids: CASSITTGGQETQYF. CDR3 DNA: TGTGCCAGCAGTATAACTACAGGGGGCCAAGAGACCCAGTACTTC. The complete variable domain, with remaining parts taken from reference TRBV2 and TRBJ2-5, reads EPEVTQTPSHQVTQMGQEVILRCVPISNHLYFYWYRQILGQKVEFLVSFYNNEISEKSEIFDDQFSVERPDGSNFTLKIRSTKLEDSAMYFCASSITTGGQETQYFGPGTRLLVL.

The rearrangement links TRBV20-1 to TRBJ2-1; 10 bases line up with TRBD2. Trimming cost V 6 bases and J 4 bases; bases outside gene matches: 12. Per germline, CDR1 DFQATT and CDR2 SNEGSKA (reference sequence). This CDR3 comprises 16 residues. CDR3 loop: CSAPTGASGSYNEQFF. The CDR3 region has the DNA TGCAGTGCGCCGACCGGGGCTAGCGGGAGTTACAATGAGCAGTTCTTC.

This clonotype appeared many times. This chain uses TRBV28 with TRBJ2-6; D is unclear. Germline V gene data show CDR1 as MDHEN and CDR2 as SYDVKM. Trimming cost V 6 bases and J 1 base, with 10 bases left between them. CDR3 length: 15 residues. The CDR3 sequence is CASSLTVSGANVLTF. CDR3 in DNA: TGTGCCAGCAGCTTAACCGTGTCTGGGGCCAACGTCCTGACTTTC.

This chain joins TRBV9 and TRBJ2-3; perhaps TRBD2 as D (6 bases). In germline, CDR1 is SGDLS, CDR2 YYNGEE. The CDR3 has 15 amino acids. With 1 base removed from V and 5 bases from J, the gap between germline ends came to 14 bases. CDR3 DNA sequence: TGTGCCAGCAGCGTACGCGGGATGGACGTAGATACGCAGTATTTT. Amino acids: CASSVRGMDVDTQYF.

This clonotype was detected many times. This chain links TRBV27 with TRBJ2-1, with 7 bases identical to TRBD2. The better agreement between TRBJ2-5 and the DNA end casts doubt on the J call. The CDR3 consists of 13 residues. CDR1 is MNHEY and CDR2 is SMNVEV in the germline V gene (reference sequence). CDR3: CASGGLVQETQYF. Here the CDR3 DNA reads TGTGCCAGCGGAGGACTAGTACAAGAGACCCAGTACTTC.

This clonotype was recorded many times. The chain combines TRBV9 with TRBJ2-7; no definite D call. This CDR3 spans 14 amino acids. Germline CDR1 is SGDLS and CDR2 is YYNGEE. V gave up 1 base and J gave up 1 base, with 9 bases separating them. The CDR3 reads CASSVNEVSYEQYF. The CDR3 nucleotides read TGTGCCAGCAGCGTAAACGAGGTTTCCTACGAGCAGTACTTC.

This rearrangement joins TRBV6-2 or TRBV6-3 to TRBJ2-3, with no clear D. The V end was cut by 1 base, the J end by 0 bases, with 5 bases between. Germline V lookup: CDR1 MNHEY, CDR2 SVGEGT. The CDR3 extends over 14 amino acids. CDR3 protein: CASSYLRSTDTQYF. In DNA, the CDR3 is TGTGCCAGCAGTTACTTGCGGAGCACAGATACGCAGTATTTT.

This clonotype was detected ten times or more. The chain carries TRBV7-2 and TRBJ1-4; D gene unclear. Germline values: CDR1 SGHTA, CDR2 FQGNSA. With 2 bases removed from V and 4 bases from J, the gap between germline ends came to 5 bases. CDR3 size: 13 residues. The DNA for the CDR3 is TGTGCCAGCAGCTTATTACGTAATGAAAAACTGTTTTTT. Its translation: CASSLLRNEKLFF.

This clonotype was observed at least ten times. CDR3 sequence (DNA): TGTGCCAGCAGCCATCCCACAGGGGCCGAGCAGTACTTC. It translates to CASSHPTGAEQYF. The V call is TRBV7-2, the J call TRBJ2-7; 7 bases agree with TRBD1. V lost 5 bases and J lost 6; bases outside the gene matches: 7. This CDR3 contains 13 residues. The germline V gene encodes CDR1 SGHTA and CDR2 FQGNSA.

This clonotype has just a few counts. The chain is built from TRBV11-2 and TRBJ1-6, with a tentative D call TRBD1 (6 bases). Germline V CDR1 and CDR2: SGHAT, FQNNGV. The CDR3 has 16 amino acids. The V end was cut by 0 bases, the J end by 8 bases, with 14 bases between. CDR3 coding DNA: TGTGCCAGCAGCTTAGACAGGGGAGGGCTGGATTCACCCCTCCACTTT. Translated: CASSLDRGGLDSPLHF.

The chain carries TRBV29-1 and TRBJ2-1, with D uncertain. The CDR3 has 12 amino acids. V lost 3 bases, J lost 10 bases, and 13 bases lay in between. Per germline, CDR1 SQVTM and CDR2 ANQGSEA. CDR3 region: CSVDLQGWEQFF. In nucleotides, the CDR3 is TGCAGCGTTGACCTCCAAGGATGGGAGCAGTTCTTC.

V usage is TRBV15 and J usage is TRBJ2-7, with 7 positions matching TRBD1. Germline V gene lookup returns CDR1 LNHNV and CDR2 YYDKDF (reference sequence). The length of the CDR3 is 13 residues. With V trimmed by 11 bases and J by 5 bases, 12 bases remained unmatched. CDR3 in amino acids: CAFRDSWDDEQYF. The CDR3 nucleotides read TGTGCCTTTAGGGACAGTTGGGACGACGAGCAGTACTTC.

The chain employs TRBV4-1 and TRBJ2-7, with D possibly being TRBD2 (6 bases). The germline V and J ends were trimmed by 0 bases and 1 base, with 16 bases remaining between them. Germline lookup yields CDR1 MGHRA and CDR2 YSYEKL. This CDR3 comprises 17 residues. CDR3 loop: CASSQEGGWTGSYEQYF. CDR3 DNA: TGCGCCAGCAGCCAAGAGGGGGGTTGGACCGGATCCTACGAGCAGTACTTC.

In its sample, this clonotype was seen many times. The gene calls are TRBV12-3 or TRBV12-4 and TRBJ2-7; 12 bases fit TRBD2. The CDR3 has 15 amino acids. The ends lost 5 bases at V and 5 bases at J; junction bases unmatched: 7. The CDR3 loop reads CASSPSLAGGHEQYF. Written as DNA, the CDR3 is TGTGCCAGCAGTCCCTCACTAGCGGGAGGACACGAGCAGTACTTC.

This chain uses TRBV12-3 or TRBV12-4 with TRBJ1-1; perhaps TRBD1 as D (5 bases). V was shortened by 1 base and J by 4 bases, with 10 bases between the two germline ends. This CDR3 has 14 residues. CDR3 sequence reads: CASSLVGAATEAFF. The CDR3 bases are TGTGCCAGCAGTTTAGTAGGGGCGGCCACTGAAGCTTTCTTT.

The CDR3 loop reads CASSPHRAGVSGNTIYF. The CDR3 DNA reads as TGTGCCAGCAGCCCGCACAGAGCGGGGGTATCTGGAAACACCATATATTTT. J is TRBJ1-3 and V is TRBV3-1, with D perhaps TRBD1 (5 bases). Trimming removed 4 bases from V and 1 base from J, with 17 bases in between. This CDR3 spans 17 amino acids. Per the germline V gene, CDR1 is LGHDT and CDR2 is YNNKEL (reference sequence).

This clonotype was seen many times. The chain recombines TRBV2 with TRBJ2-5, with 7 bases aligning to TRBD1. Germline loops: CDR1 SNHLY, CDR2 FYNNEI. Trimming removed 7 bases from V and 6 bases from J; junction bases left unmatched: 23. This CDR3 spans 18 amino acids. The CDR3 reads CASISVKGPADRVKTQYF. In DNA form, the CDR3 reads TGTGCCAGCATTTCCGTAAAAGGGCCGGCTGACAGGGTAAAGACCCAGTACTTC.

The chain links TRBV30 to TRBJ1-2, with TRBD1 matching 10 bases. With 1 base clipped from V and 5 bases from J, the junction kept 7 bases outside the gene matches. In germline, CDR1 is GTSNPN, CDR2 SVGIG (reference sequence). The CDR3 has 15 amino acids. CDR3 residues: CAWSGVGQGRYGYTF. The CDR3 DNA is TGTGCCTGGAGTGGAGTGGGACAGGGGAGATATGGCTACACCTTC.

The V call is TRBV15, the J call TRBJ1-1; D ambiguous. This CDR3 is built from 15 residues. Looked up from germline, CDR1 is LNHNV and CDR2 is YYDKDF (reference sequence). Trimming shortened V by 0 bases and J by 1 base, and 9 bases separated the two germline ends. The DNA for the CDR3 is TGTGCCACCAGCAGAGATTCGAAAGGGAACACTGAAGCTTTCTTT. It is translated as CATSRDSKGNTEAFF. Full variable domain (rest looked up from reference TRBV15 and TRBJ1-1): DAMVIQNPRYQVTQFGKPVTLSCSQTLNHNVMYWYQQKSSQAPKLLFHYYDKDFNNEADTPDNFQSRRPNTSFCFLDIRSPGLGDTAMYLCATSRDSKGNTEAFFGQGTRLTVV.

The V call is TRBV7-3, the J call TRBJ1-1, with 7 bases that match TRBD1. There are 15 residues in the CDR3. V trimming: 5 bases; J trimming: 5 bases; junction bases outside the gene matches: 11. Germline V gene sequence: CDR1 SGHTA, CDR2 FQGTGA. The CDR3 spells CASSATTGRGTEAFF. CDR3 bases: TGTGCCAGCAGCGCGACGACAGGGAGGGGGACTGAAGCTTTCTTT. Full variable domain (outside the CDR3, taken from reference TRBV7-3 and TRBJ1-1): GAGVSQTPSNKVTEKGKYVELRCDPISGHTALYWYRQSLGQGPEFLIYFQGTGAADDSGLPNDRFFAVRPEGSVSTLKIQRTERGDSAVYLCASSATTGRGTEAFFGQGTRLTVV.